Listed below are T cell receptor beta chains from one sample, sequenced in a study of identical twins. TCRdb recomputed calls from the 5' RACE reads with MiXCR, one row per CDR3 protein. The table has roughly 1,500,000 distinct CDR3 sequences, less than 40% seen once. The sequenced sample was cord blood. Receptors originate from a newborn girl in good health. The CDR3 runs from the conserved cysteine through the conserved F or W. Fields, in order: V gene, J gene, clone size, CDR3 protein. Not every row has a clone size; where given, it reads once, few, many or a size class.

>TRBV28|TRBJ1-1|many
CASSLYTEAFF
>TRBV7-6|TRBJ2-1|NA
CASSSLGRVFDEQFF
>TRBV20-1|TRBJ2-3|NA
CSARATWRATDTQYF
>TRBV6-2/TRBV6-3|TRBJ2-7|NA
CASAPGPTYEQYF
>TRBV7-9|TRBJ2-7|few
CASSGPRGAYEQYF
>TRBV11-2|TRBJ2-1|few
CASSADLAGGIHNEQFF
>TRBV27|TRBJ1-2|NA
CASSLWAGSNYGYTF
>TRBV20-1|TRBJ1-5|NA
CSARRQGSNQPQHF
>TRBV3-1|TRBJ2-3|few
CASSQDAIAGGRSTDTQYF
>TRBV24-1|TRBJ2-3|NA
CATSDLGSVEDTQYF
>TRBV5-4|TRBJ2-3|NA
CASSLPGLASTDTQYF
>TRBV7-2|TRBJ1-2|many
CASAEISGYTF
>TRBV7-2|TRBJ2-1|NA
CASSLAGTTSYNERFF
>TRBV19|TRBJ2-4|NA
CASSVRTSGNLIQYF
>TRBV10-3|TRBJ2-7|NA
CAVKAGLHYEQYF
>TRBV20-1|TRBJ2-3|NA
CSARARLAYFADTQYF
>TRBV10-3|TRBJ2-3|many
CAIKTSGRSTDTQYF
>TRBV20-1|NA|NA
CSALSGVLSYEQYF
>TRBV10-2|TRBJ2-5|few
CASSELERGVQETQYF
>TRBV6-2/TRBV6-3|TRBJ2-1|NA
CASSPDPGGAVEQFF
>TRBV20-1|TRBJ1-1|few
CSSRRGGVNTEAFF
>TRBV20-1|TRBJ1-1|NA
CSARDPIEKGLMNTEAFF
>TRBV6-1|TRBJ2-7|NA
CASSGDSIYEQYF
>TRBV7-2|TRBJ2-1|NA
CASSLAYVTPKYNEQFF
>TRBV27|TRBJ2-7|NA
CASSPGMAYEQYF
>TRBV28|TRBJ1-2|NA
CASSFLGSGYTF
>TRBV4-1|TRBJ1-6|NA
CASKGISSPLHF
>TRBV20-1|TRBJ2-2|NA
CSALRTGAGELFF
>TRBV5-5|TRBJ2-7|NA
CASSLGGLAGNEQYF